This T cell receptor (beta chain) comes out of a study of PD-1 blockade in classical Hodgkin lymphoma. V was pared by 4 bases and J by 3 bases, with 15 bases between. There are 15 residues in the CDR3. Looked up from germline, CDR1 is MNHEY and CDR2 is SVGAGI. Brentuximab vedotin exposure varied, and every patient relapsed after autologous stem cell transplantation. Data came from immunoSEQ multiplex PCR; TCRdb stores just in-frame clones and leaves some out. Of tens of thousands of clones listed, about nine tenths are singletons. The sequencing used peripheral blood mononuclear cells (PBMCs), collected at baseline. The gene calls are TRBV6-5 and TRBJ1-1; a possible D gene is TRBD1 (5 bases). This TCR was sampled from a human donor with classical Hodgkin lymphoma. The CDR3 protein is CASSLDTGKDTEAFF. DNA of the CDR3: TGTGCCAGCAGTTTAGATACAGGTAAAGACACTGAAGCTTTCTTT.